The 30 T cell receptor beta chains below all came from one sample that was sequenced in a study of identifying expanded T cells in peripheral blood. Produced via immunoSEQ multiplex PCR; TCRdb's table is partial and in-frame only. The sample has about 85,000 clones, around 89% seen once. Sample: blood. The source is a person aged 18 to 75 in good health.

This chain connects TRBV4-2 to TRBJ2-3; no reliable D call. Trimming shortened V by 3 bases and J by 6 bases, and 16 bases separated the two germline ends. The CDR3 is 15 amino acids. Germline CDR1 is LGHNA and CDR2 is YNFKEQ. CDR3: CASSQTQSEVDTQYF. The CDR3 DNA follows: TGTGCCAGCAGCCAGACCCAATCCGAGGTTGATACGCAGTATTTT.

This clone was recorded once. The J gene is TRBJ2-7, the V gene TRBV13; the match to TRBD2 covers 12 bases. Losses at the gene ends were 5 bases for V and 3 bases for J; bases not matched to a gene: 5. The CDR3 spans 15 residues. Germline CDR1 PRHDT, CDR2 FYEKMQ (reference sequence). The CDR3 is CASSKLAGGLYEQYF. As DNA, the CDR3 is TGTGCCAGCAGCAAACTAGCGGGGGGCCTCTACGAGCAGTACTTC.

The V call is TRBV7-2, the J call TRBJ2-2; D not resolved. This CDR3 contains 13 residues. From germline, CDR1 is SGHTA and CDR2 FQGNSA. The V gene lost 4 bases and the J gene lost 8 bases, with 11 bases spanning the gap. This CDR3 reads CASSSVVAGELFF. The CDR3 nucleotides are TGTGCCAGCAGCTCAGTGGTTGCGGGGGAGCTGTTTTTT.

V is TRBV18 and J is TRBJ1-1; 8 nucleotides agree with TRBD1. The CDR3 contains 12 residues. After removal of 10 bases from V and 6 bases from J, the junction contained 7 bases not matched to a gene. From germline, CDR1 is KGHSH and CDR2 LQKENI. The CDR3 coding sequence is TGTGCCACCGGACAGGGAACCTCTGAAGCTTTCTTT. Translating gives CATGQGTSEAFF. The variable domain in full, with the rest retrieved from reference TRBV18 and TRBJ1-1, is NAGVMQNPRHLVRRRGQEARLRCSPMKGHSHVYWYRQLPEEGLKFMVYLQKENIIDESGMPKERFSAEFPKEGPSILRIQQVVRGDSAAYFCATGQGTSEAFFGQGTRLTVV.

The gene calls are TRBV7-9 and TRBJ1-2; D call uncertain. This CDR3 region has 13 residues. V was trimmed by 6 bases and J by 7 bases, leaving 15 bases between them. Per germline, CDR1 SEHNR and CDR2 FQNEAQ (reference sequence). CDR3 in DNA: TGTGCCAGCAGTTCCGAGACATTGGGTGGCTACACCTTC. Its protein product is CASSSETLGGYTF.

CDR3 residues: CASSMQGQGIGQPQHF. The CDR3 coding sequence is TGTGCCAGTAGTATGCAGGGACAGGGGATCGGTCAGCCCCAGCATTTT. The chain has TRBV19 and TRBJ1-5; 10 bases are a match to TRBD1. After removal of 3 bases from V and 6 bases from J, the junction contained 8 bases not matched to a gene. The CDR3 contains 16 residues. Germline CDR1 and CDR2: LNHDA and SQIVND (reference sequence).

The genes are TRBV5-5 and TRBJ1-6; no reliable D call. Germline-derived CDR1 and CDR2 are SGHKS and YYEKEE (reference sequence). V dropped 4 bases and J dropped 7 bases, with 18 bases sitting between them. This CDR3 region has 16 residues. CDR3 in amino acids: CASSPTGKGWNSPLHF. As DNA, the CDR3 is TGTGCCAGCAGCCCGACCGGAAAGGGATGGAATTCACCCCTCCACTTT.

The V and J genes are TRBV7-2 and TRBJ2-7, with D perhaps matching TRBD1 (7 bases). V shed 2 bases and J shed 0 bases, with 17 bases lying between them. CDR3 length: 17 residues. From germline, CDR1 is SGHTA and CDR2 FQGNSA. CDR3 nucleotide sequence: TGTGCCAGCAGCTTATTCCTTTTGCGGGACAGCTCCTACGAGCAGTACTTC. Encoded protein: CASSLFLLRDSSYEQYF.

The chain employs TRBV13 and TRBJ2-5; a possible D gene is TRBD2 (7 bases). V dropped 4 bases and J dropped 6 bases, with 15 bases sitting between them. Germline CDR1 and CDR2: PRHDT and FYEKMQ (reference sequence). The CDR3 is made up of 14 amino acids. The CDR3 is CASSSGGALQTQYF. For the CDR3, the DNA is TGTGCCAGCAGCTCGGGGGGCGCCCTACAGACCCAGTACTTC.

V and J are TRBV4-2 and TRBJ2-4; D is unresolved. Between the trimmed V and J ends, which lost 3 bases and 5 bases, there was a span of 11 bases. The germline V gene encodes CDR1 LGHNA and CDR2 YNFKEQ. This CDR3 comprises 14 residues. CDR3 sequence: CASSHVDEENIQYF. The CDR3 coding sequence is TGTGCCAGCAGCCACGTGGACGAGGAAAACATTCAGTACTTC.

Many counts were recorded for this clone. The chain employs TRBV6-1 and TRBJ1-1; D not certain. V lost 1 base, J lost 3 bases, and 6 bases lay in between. The CDR3 is 13 residues long. Germline CDR1 reads MNHNS; CDR2 reads SASEGT. For the CDR3, the DNA is TGTGCCAGCAGTGAAGAACAGCACACTGAAGCTTTCTTT. Its translation: CASSEEQHTEAFF.

This clone occurred once. The V gene is TRBV7-6, the J gene TRBJ2-1; no firm D call. The CDR3 is made up of 15 amino acids. Per the germline V gene, CDR1 is SGHVS and CDR2 is FNYEAQ. Trimming shortened V by 5 bases and J by 1 base, and 12 bases separated the two germline ends. This CDR3 is CASSPWTESYNEQFF. CDR3 bases: TGTGCCAGCAGCCCTTGGACGGAATCCTACAATGAGCAGTTCTTC.

The chain is built from TRBV4-3 and TRBJ2-7; a weak D match, TRBD1 (5 bases). Trimming removed 2 bases from V and 0 bases from J, with 17 bases in between. Germline CDR1 is LGHNA and CDR2 is YSLEER. The CDR3 is made up of 17 amino acids. CDR3 sequence: CASSQRVGQDISYEQYF. The CDR3 DNA follows: TGCGCCAGCAGCCAAAGGGTGGGGCAGGATATCTCCTACGAGCAGTACTTC.

The chain recombines TRBV11-3 with TRBJ2-1; a weak D match, TRBD2 (6 bases). Germline CDR1 is SGHNT and CDR2 is YENEEA. This CDR3 has 13 residues. Trimming removed 3 bases at V and 5 bases at J, with 8 bases between. CDR3 loop: CASSLGTHNEQFF. DNA for the CDR3: TGTGCCAGCAGCTTGGGGACTCACAATGAGCAGTTCTTC.

The J gene is TRBJ2-7, the V gene TRBV2, with 7 nucleotides matching TRBD1. The trim removed 2 bases at V and 3 bases at J, leaving 7 bases unmatched. This CDR3 region has 15 residues. CDR1 SNHLY and CDR2 FYNNEI come from the germline V gene. The DNA for the CDR3 is TGTGCCAGCAGTGAATCGGGACAGAGTTTCTACGAGCAGTACTTC. Translating it yields CASSESGQSFYEQYF.

The V and J genes are TRBV30 and TRBJ2-7, with 8 bases identical to TRBD1. CDR3 length: 12 residues. In germline, CDR1 is GTSNPN, CDR2 SVGIG (reference sequence). V lost 2 bases to trimming and J lost 6 bases; unmatched junction nucleotides: 3. CDR3 nucleotide sequence: TGTGCCTGGAGTCAACAGGGGGTCGAGCAGTACTTC. This codes for CAWSQQGVEQYF.

This clone appeared a few times. The J gene is TRBJ1-5, the V gene TRBV15; 9 nucleotides line up with TRBD1. Germline CDR1 is LNHNV and CDR2 is YYDKDF (reference sequence). The CDR3 loop spans 15 amino acids. Trimming took 8 bases from V and 7 from J; bases not matched to a gene: 12. Written as DNA, the CDR3 is TGTGCCACCCGGAGGGGACAGGGATTATGGCAGCCCCAGCATTTT. Translated, it gives CATRRGQGLWQPQHF.

V is TRBV4-3 and J is TRBJ1-3; 10 bases map to TRBD1. The V gene end was trimmed by 5 bases and the J gene end by 2 bases; junction bases not matched to a gene: 6. The CDR3 length is 16 residues. Germline V CDR1 and CDR2: LGHNA, YSLEER. The CDR3, as DNA: TGCGCCAGCAGCTGGACAGGGGGGGCGGCTGGAAACACCATATATTTT. Its protein product is CASSWTGGAAGNTIYF.

This chain uses TRBV11-2 with TRBJ2-1; 10 bases are shared with TRBD2. V dropped 5 bases and J dropped 6; count of bases not matched to a gene: 4. The CDR3 spans 14 residues. Looked up from germline, CDR1 is SGHAT and CDR2 is FQNNGV. DNA for the CDR3: TGTGCCAGCAGCATTGGGACTAGCGTCAATGAGCAGTTCTTC. Translating gives CASSIGTSVNEQFF.

The chain has TRBV6-6 and TRBJ1-5; D is perhaps TRBD1 (6 bases). This CDR3 contains 13 residues. Germline lookup yields CDR1 MNHNY and CDR2 SVGAGI (reference sequence). Trimming removed 11 bases from V and 4 bases from J, with 15 bases in between. The CDR3: CAATGDLNQPQHF. CDR3 coding DNA: TGTGCCGCGACAGGAGACCTTAATCAGCCCCAGCATTTT.

The chain links TRBV7-2 to TRBJ2-5; D is unresolved. This CDR3 has 13 amino acids. Trimming left V 1 base short and J 9 bases short, with 12 bases between. Germline CDR1 is SGHTA and CDR2 is FQGNSA. CDR3 coding DNA: TGTGCCAGCAGCTTAGGACTTCCGAATTCCCAGTACTTC. Translation gives CASSLGLPNSQYF. The full variable domain, rest sourced from reference TRBV7-2 and TRBJ2-5, is GAGVSQSPSNKVTEKGKDVELRCDPISGHTALYWYRQSLGQGLEFLIYFQGNSAPDKSGLPSDRFSAERTGGSVSTLTIQRTQQEDSAVYLCASSLGLPNSQYFGPGTRLLVL.

The gene calls are TRBV5-6 and TRBJ1-2, with D possibly matching TRBD1 (6 bases). The CDR3 runs 12 residues. Trimming took off 2 bases at V and 7 bases at J, with 9 bases between the two ends. From germline, CDR1 is SGHDT and CDR2 YYEEEE. As DNA, the CDR3 is TGTGCCAGCAGCTTAGGGGGAGGTGGCTACACCTTC. This codes for CASSLGGGGYTF.

The rearrangement joins TRBV5-6 to TRBJ2-7; either TRBD1 or TRBD2 may fit D (5 bases each). V was cut by 4 bases and J by 6 bases, with 11 bases left in between. Germline V gene data show CDR1 as SGHDT and CDR2 as YYEEEE. There are 12 residues in the CDR3. In nucleotides, the CDR3 is TGTGCCAGCAGCCTCCGGGGCGGCGAGCAGTACTTC. Residues: CASSLRGGEQYF.

The chain recombines TRBV28 with TRBJ1-1; D gene uncertain. The germline V and J ends were trimmed by 5 bases and 0 bases, with 4 bases remaining between them. Looked up from germline, CDR1 is MDHEN and CDR2 is SYDVKM. This CDR3 has 12 residues. CDR3 sequence reads: CASSPMNTEAFF. CDR3 in DNA: TGTGCCAGCAGTCCCATGAACACTGAAGCTTTCTTT.

This sequence joins TRBV29-1 and TRBJ1-1; D is unclear. The CDR3 sequence is 11 residues long. Germline V gives CDR1 SQVTM, CDR2 ANQGSEA. V was pared by 2 bases and J by 9 bases, with 10 bases between. As DNA, the CDR3 is TGCAGCGTTGAATCTACAGATAAAGCTTTCTTT. Translating gives CSVESTDKAFF.

This chain uses TRBV19 with TRBJ2-7, with D possibly matching TRBD2 (6 bases). The CDR3 loop spans 14 amino acids. From germline, CDR1 is LNHDA and CDR2 SQIVND (reference sequence). V shed 3 bases and J shed 4 bases, with 13 bases lying between them. CDR3 DNA sequence: TGTGCCAGTAGTATCGCGGCAGGGACTTACGAGCAGTACTTC. Translated, it gives CASSIAAGTYEQYF.

The chain uses TRBV7-2 and TRBJ2-3; TRBD2 matches at 8 bases. V lost 5 bases, J lost 6 bases, and 13 bases stayed unmatched. From germline, CDR1 is SGHTA and CDR2 FQGNSA. CDR3 length equals 16 residues. The chain's CDR3 is CASSPPGGGGRDTQYF. CDR3 nucleotide sequence: TGTGCCAGCAGCCCCCCCGGAGGCGGGGGGCGGGATACGCAGTATTTT.

This clone turned up a few times. V and J are TRBV30 and TRBJ1-1; unclear D gene. The ends were cut back, 0 bases at V and 1 base at J, with 6 bases in the middle. The CDR3 contains 13 residues. The germline V gene has CDR1 GTSNPN and CDR2 SVGIG (reference sequence). The CDR3 sequence: CAWSVQRNTEAFF. The CDR3 nucleotides read TGTGCCTGGAGTGTACAAAGGAACACTGAAGCTTTCTTT.

This rearrangement joins TRBV4-3 to TRBJ2-7, with TRBD1 identical over 7 bases. Trimming took 4 bases from V and 0 from J; bases not matched to a gene: 6. CDR3 length: 15 amino acids. The V gene's germline CDR1 is LGHNA and CDR2 YSLEER. CDR3 sequence: CASSLGTAGSYEQYF. The CDR3 coding sequence is TGCGCCAGCAGCCTTGGGACAGCCGGCTCCTACGAGCAGTACTTC.

The chain couples TRBV7-2 to TRBJ2-2; D perhaps matches TRBD2 (6 bases). V shed 1 base and J shed 6 bases, with 15 bases lying between them. The CDR3 loop spans 16 amino acids. In germline, CDR1 is SGHTA, CDR2 FQGNSA. CDR3 residues: CASSLVRLESAGELFF. DNA of the CDR3: TGTGCCAGCAGCTTAGTTCGACTAGAAAGTGCCGGGGAGCTGTTTTTT.